These 29 T cell receptor beta chains came from one sample sequenced in a study of control samples from healthy donors and cancer patients. Profiling relied on immunoSEQ multiplex PCR, and the TCRdb table lists in-frame clones only, not all of them. The table includes about 120,000 clones, around 90% detected once. Sequenced input: blood. These receptors were collected from a woman in her 70s in good health.

The chain couples TRBV6-5 to TRBJ1-1; D is unclear. Looked up from germline, CDR1 is MNHEY and CDR2 is SVGAGI. V gave up 6 bases and J gave up 5 bases, with 13 bases separating them. This CDR3 region has 13 residues. DNA of the CDR3: TGTGCCAGCAGGACCCCCCAAAAGACTGAAGCTTTCTTT. This gives the protein CASRTPQKTEAFF.

The V call is TRBV10-2, the J call TRBJ1-1, with 7 bases aligning to TRBD1. Germline V gene sequence: CDR1 WSHSY, CDR2 SAAADI. The CDR3 length is 15 residues. Germline trimming cut 6 bases from V and 0 bases from J; bases unmatched to any gene: 7. The CDR3 protein is CASRLQGGLNTEAFF. The DNA of the CDR3 is TGCGCCAGCAGATTGCAGGGGGGCCTGAACACTGAAGCTTTCTTT.

The rearrangement joins TRBV19 to TRBJ1-2; D gene ambiguous. Germline lookup yields CDR1 LNHDA and CDR2 SQIVND (reference sequence). The length of the CDR3 is 16 residues. With 5 bases removed from V and 8 bases from J, the gap between germline ends came to 24 bases. Here the CDR3 DNA reads TGTGCCAGTAGTGGAACGAAAGTAGGGAGTTCAGAGGGCTACACCTTC. Protein sequence: CASSGTKVGSSEGYTF.

The chain recombines TRBV10-1 with TRBJ2-2, with D perhaps matching TRBD1 or TRBD2 (5 bases each). Germline values: CDR1 WNHNN, CDR2 SYGVQD (reference sequence). The CDR3 extends over 13 amino acids. Trimming removed 3 bases at V and 6 bases at J, with 8 bases between. The CDR3 DNA reads as TGCGCCAGCAGTGACTTGGGGGCCGGGGAGCTGTTTTTT. This sequence encodes CASSDLGAGELFF.

The chain employs TRBV7-9 and TRBJ2-5; no firm D call. CDR3 size: 13 residues. V dropped 2 bases and J dropped 3 bases, with 7 bases sitting between them. The germline gives CDR1 SEHNR, CDR2 FQNEAQ (reference sequence). The CDR3 loop reads CASSLFEKETQYF. The CDR3 nucleotides are TGTGCCAGCAGCTTATTTGAGAAAGAGACCCAGTACTTC.

This clone was detected once. The V and J genes are TRBV25-1 and TRBJ2-2, with D perhaps matching TRBD1 (5 bases). Germline V gene sequence: CDR1 MGHDK, CDR2 SYGVNS. The ends were cut back, 4 bases at V and 5 bases at J, with 14 bases in the middle. The CDR3 consists of 15 residues. As DNA, the CDR3 is TGTGCCAGCAGTGCTCAACGGACACCTACCGGGGAGCTGTTTTTT. It encodes CASSAQRTPTGELFF. Combining the CDR3 with reference TRBV25-1 and TRBJ2-2 gives the whole variable domain EADIYQTPRYLVIGTGKKITLECSQTMGHDKMYWYQQDPGMELHLIHYSYGVNSTEKGDLSSESTVSRIRTEHFPLTLESARPSHTSQYLCASSAQRTPTGELFFGEGSRLTVL.

This clone is a singleton in its sample. V usage is TRBV7-2 and J usage is TRBJ1-1; D gene ambiguous. Trimming left V 5 bases short and J 3 bases short, with 10 bases between. Germline V gives CDR1 SGHTA, CDR2 FQGNSA. This CDR3 is 13 amino acids long. The CDR3 sequence: CASSVQRDTEAFF. CDR3 DNA: TGTGCCAGCAGCGTACAGAGGGACACTGAAGCTTTCTTT.

This clone was counted only a few times. The chain combines TRBV25-1 with TRBJ2-5; the D is unclear. Trimming pared 2 bases from V and 5 bases from J, leaving 6 bases between. There are 12 residues in the CDR3. Germline assignment: CDR1 MGHDK and CDR2 SYGVNS. In nucleotides, the CDR3 is TGTGCCAGCAGTGAAGTAGACGAGACCCAGTACTTC. Translating it yields CASSEVDETQYF.

The chain couples TRBV6-2 or TRBV6-3 to TRBJ2-7; TRBD2 is a possible D gene (5 bases). The ends were cut back, 5 bases at V and 9 bases at J, with 14 bases in the middle. Germline CDR1 is MNHEY and CDR2 is SVGEGT. The CDR3 is made up of 12 amino acids. The CDR3 loop is CASSTDWLRQYF. The CDR3 DNA reads as TGTGCCAGCAGTACGGACTGGCTGCGGCAGTACTTC.

The J gene is TRBJ2-1, the V gene TRBV11-3; 7 bases are shared with TRBD2. This CDR3 contains 16 residues. Germline CDR1 reads SGHNT; CDR2 reads YENEEA. V was clipped by 0 bases and J by 3 bases; unmatched bases: 5. CDR3: CASSLDHSGGYNEQFF. The CDR3 DNA reads as TGTGCCAGCAGCTTAGATCATTCGGGGGGCTACAATGAGCAGTTCTTC.

The V gene is TRBV6-6, the J gene TRBJ1-2; D gene ambiguous. Germline V lookup: CDR1 MNHNY, CDR2 SVGAGI (reference sequence). V lost 0 bases and J 8 bases, leaving 13 bases between the germline ends. This CDR3 comprises 14 residues. The CDR3 DNA follows: TGTGCCAGCAGTTACTCGTTTGAGGAGCGAGGCTACACCTTC. It translates to CASSYSFEERGYTF.

This clone was seen only once. The chain couples TRBV5-1 to TRBJ2-5; tentatively, D is TRBD2 (6 bases). The CDR3 extends over 14 amino acids. V dropped 2 bases and J dropped 0 bases, with 8 bases sitting between them. In germline, CDR1 is SGHRS, CDR2 YFSETQ. The CDR3 protein is CASSLWGDQETQYF. The CDR3 region has the DNA TGCGCCAGCAGCTTATGGGGGGACCAAGAGACCCAGTACTTC. The entire variable domain, with the rest obtained from reference TRBV5-1 and TRBJ2-5, is as follows: KAGVTQTPRYLIKTRGQQVTLSCSPISGHRSVSWYQQTPGQGLQFLFEYFSETQRNKGNFPGRFSGRQFSNSRSEMNVSTLELGDSALYLCASSLWGDQETQYFGPGTRLLVL.

The V call is TRBV27, the J call TRBJ1-4; D remains ambiguous. This CDR3 has 13 amino acids. From germline, CDR1 is MNHEY and CDR2 SMNVEV (reference sequence). V lost 5 bases to trimming and J lost 6 bases, with 10 bases between them. The CDR3 loop is CASSLDNYEKLFF. CDR3 nucleotide sequence: TGTGCCAGCAGTCTCGACAACTATGAAAAACTGTTTTTT.

The chain has TRBV6-5 and TRBJ1-1, with 7 bases lining up with TRBD1. This CDR3 comprises 11 residues. The V segment lost 6 bases and the J segment 9 bases; nucleotides outside the gene matches: 4. CDR1 is MNHEY and CDR2 is SVGAGI in the germline V gene. The CDR3 sequence: CASSKGAKAFF. In DNA form, the CDR3 reads TGTGCCAGCAGCAAGGGGGCTAAAGCTTTCTTT.

The rearrangement links TRBV7-9 to TRBJ1-1; D is unresolved. Germline V gene sequence: CDR1 SEHNR, CDR2 FQNEAQ (reference sequence). CDR3 length: 13 residues. Trimming took 5 bases from V and 4 from J, leaving 11 bases between them. For the CDR3, the DNA is TGTGCCAGCAGCCCCACAAGCGGCACTGAAGCTTTCTTT. This translates into CASSPTSGTEAFF.

The chain recombines TRBV6-5 with TRBJ1-2, with a possible D match to TRBD1 (5 bases). Trimming took off 6 bases at V and 4 bases at J, with 15 bases between the two ends. The CDR3 spans 14 residues. Germline loops: CDR1 MNHEY, CDR2 SVGAGI. The chain's CDR3 is CASRQVQGGYGYTF. The CDR3 nucleotides are TGTGCCAGCAGACAGGTCCAAGGCGGCTATGGCTACACCTTC.

The V and J genes are TRBV5-6 and TRBJ1-6; 12 bases line up with TRBD1. The CDR3 extends over 17 amino acids. V shed 3 bases and J 14 bases; nucleotides not matched to a gene: 15. Germline CDR1 SGHDT, CDR2 YYEEEE. CDR3 amino acids: CASSSRLRDRGLLTLHF. The CDR3 DNA follows: TGTGCCAGCAGCTCTCGACTCCGGGACAGGGGGCTTTTGACCCTCCACTTT.

This clone was seen once. One end of the junction varies from germline; a read error may be responsible. The sample has other DNA sequences that encode this CDR3 too. This chain links TRBV18 with TRBJ2-3, with D uncertain. CDR1 and CDR2 from the germline V gene are KGHSH and LQKENI. The CDR3 length is 13 residues. CDR3 bases: TGTGCCAGCTCTCCACCTAGCACAGATACGCAGTATTTT. Protein product: CASSPPSTDTQYF.

This chain joins TRBV6-1 and TRBJ1-3; D not resolved. Per germline, CDR1 MNHNS and CDR2 SASEGT. The germline V and J ends were trimmed by 0 bases and 0 bases, with 12 bases remaining between them. The CDR3 is 17 amino acids. In nucleotides, the CDR3 is TGTGCCAGCAGTGAAGCGCTTCGCCGCGTCTCTGGAAACACCATATATTTT. Residues: CASSEALRRVSGNTIYF.

The chain joins TRBV5-1 to TRBJ1-1; perhaps TRBD1 as D (6 bases). CDR1 and CDR2 from the germline V gene are SGHRS and YFSETQ. The ends were cut back, 5 bases at V and 5 bases at J, with 22 bases in the middle. The CDR3 covers 16 residues. The CDR3 protein is CASRSTPLQGETEAFF. For the CDR3, the DNA is TGCGCCAGCAGATCAACCCCGCTACAGGGAGAGACTGAAGCTTTCTTT.

This chain connects TRBV7-2 to TRBJ2-2, with D possibly TRBD2 on 5 matching bases. Trimming took 5 bases from V and 1 from J, leaving 14 bases between them. Germline V CDR1 and CDR2: SGHTA, FQGNSA. This CDR3 has 16 amino acids. The CDR3 is CASSQYPGKNTGELFF. DNA of the CDR3: TGTGCCAGCAGCCAATACCCCGGGAAGAACACCGGGGAGCTGTTTTTT.

The chain links TRBV11-2 to TRBJ1-5; unclear D gene. The CDR3 runs to 13 residues. In germline, CDR1 is SGHAT, CDR2 FQNNGV. V lost 1 base and J lost 7, with 8 bases in between. CDR3 region: CASSLGPRQPQHF. CDR3 sequence (DNA): TGTGCCAGCAGCTTAGGCCCCAGGCAGCCCCAGCATTTT.

The V gene is TRBV5-1, the J gene TRBJ1-6; D not certain. The CDR3 runs 17 residues. Germline V gives CDR1 SGHRS, CDR2 YFSETQ. V was shortened by 0 bases and J by 13 bases, with 23 bases between the two germline ends. The CDR3 DNA reads as TGCGCCAGCAGCTTGGTCGGACTGAGACCTTTTTTGGCGCCCCTCCACTTT. Encoded protein: CASSLVGLRPFLAPLHF.

This chain uses TRBV3-1 (or the pseudogene TRBV3-2) with TRBJ2-5; D ambiguous. The CDR3 is made up of 16 amino acids. CDR1 and CDR2 from the germline V gene are LGHDT and YNNKEL (reference sequence). Trimming pared 1 base from V and 3 bases from J, leaving 15 bases between. CDR3 in DNA: TGTGCCAGCAGCCAAGTATTACTGATGATGAAAGAGACCCAGTACTTC. Protein: CASSQVLLMMKETQYF.

The genes are TRBV27 and TRBJ2-1, with TRBD2 matching 8 bases. The CDR3 length is 16 residues. Germline-derived CDR1 and CDR2 are MNHEY and SMNVEV (reference sequence). Trimming at V came to 6 bases and at J to 2 bases, leaving 9 bases not matched to a gene. Here the CDR3 DNA reads TGTGCCAGCAGCCTCTCGGGGGGGATCCCCTACAATGAGCAGTTCTTC. This translates into CASSLSGGIPYNEQFF.

The chain's CDR3 is CASSVHRGPAEAFF. CDR3 nucleotide sequence: TGCGCCAGCAGTGTGCACAGGGGCCCGGCGGAAGCTTTCTTT. The chain joins TRBV10-1 to TRBJ1-1; 7 nucleotides line up with TRBD1. The J segment lost 8 bases and the V segment lost 4 bases, leaving 10 bases of the junction unmatched. Germline CDR1 WNHNN, CDR2 SYGVQD (reference sequence). The CDR3 length is 14 residues.

This sequence joins TRBV7-9 and TRBJ1-1, with a weak D call TRBD1 (5 bases). In germline, CDR1 is SEHNR, CDR2 FQNEAQ (reference sequence). The CDR3 is made up of 13 amino acids. Trimming pared 3 bases from V and 6 bases from J, leaving 11 bases between. The CDR3 loop is CASSLVEGSEAFF. CDR3 in DNA: TGTGCCAGCAGCTTGGTTGAGGGGTCTGAAGCTTTCTTT.

The chain employs TRBV4-2 and TRBJ2-5; D may correspond to TRBD1 or TRBD2 (6 bases each). The V end lost 4 bases, the J end lost 3 bases, and 18 bases lay between the germline ends. Germline V lookup: CDR1 LGHNA, CDR2 YNFKEQ. The length of the CDR3 is 16 residues. The CDR3: CASSLGGTGHEETQYF. The CDR3, as DNA: TGTGCCAGCAGCCTAGGGGGGACCGGGCACGAAGAGACCCAGTACTTC.

V is TRBV4-1 and J is TRBJ1-6; D is ambiguous. Germline V gene data show CDR1 as MGHRA and CDR2 as YSYEKL. The ends were cut back, 8 bases at V and 9 bases at J, with 17 bases in the middle. CDR3 length: 14 residues. The CDR3 is CASREPGEGSPLHF. CDR3 in DNA: TGCGCCAGCCGGGAGCCCGGGGAGGGTTCACCCCTCCACTTT.